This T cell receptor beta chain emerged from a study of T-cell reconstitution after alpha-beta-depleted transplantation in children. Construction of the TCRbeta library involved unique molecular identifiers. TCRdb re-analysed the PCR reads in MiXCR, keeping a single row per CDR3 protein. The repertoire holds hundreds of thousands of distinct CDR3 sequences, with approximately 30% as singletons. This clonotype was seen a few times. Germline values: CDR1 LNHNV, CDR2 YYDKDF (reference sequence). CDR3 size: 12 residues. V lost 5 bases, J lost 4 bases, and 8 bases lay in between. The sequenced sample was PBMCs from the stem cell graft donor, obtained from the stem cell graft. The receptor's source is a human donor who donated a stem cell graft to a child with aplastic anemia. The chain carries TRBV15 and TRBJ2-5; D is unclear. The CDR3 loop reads CATSRKRETQYF. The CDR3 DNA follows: TGTGCCACCAGCCGGAAGAGAGAGACCCAGTACTTC.